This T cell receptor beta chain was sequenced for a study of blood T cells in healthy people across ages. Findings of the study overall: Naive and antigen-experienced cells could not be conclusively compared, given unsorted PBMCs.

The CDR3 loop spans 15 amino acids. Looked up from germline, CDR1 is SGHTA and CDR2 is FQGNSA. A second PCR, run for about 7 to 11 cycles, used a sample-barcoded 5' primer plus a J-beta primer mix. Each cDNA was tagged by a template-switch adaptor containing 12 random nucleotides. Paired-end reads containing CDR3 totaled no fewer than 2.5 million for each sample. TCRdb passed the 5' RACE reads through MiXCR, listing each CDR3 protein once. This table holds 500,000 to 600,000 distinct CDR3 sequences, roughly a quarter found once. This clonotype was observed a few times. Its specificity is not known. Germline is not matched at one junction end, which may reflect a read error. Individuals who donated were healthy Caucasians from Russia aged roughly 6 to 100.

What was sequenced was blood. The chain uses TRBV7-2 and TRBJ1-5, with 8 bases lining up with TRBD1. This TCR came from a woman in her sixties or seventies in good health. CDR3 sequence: CAGSLRTGSNQPQHF. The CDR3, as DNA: TGTGCCGGCAGCTTGCGGACAGGGTCAAATCAGCCCCAGCATTTT.